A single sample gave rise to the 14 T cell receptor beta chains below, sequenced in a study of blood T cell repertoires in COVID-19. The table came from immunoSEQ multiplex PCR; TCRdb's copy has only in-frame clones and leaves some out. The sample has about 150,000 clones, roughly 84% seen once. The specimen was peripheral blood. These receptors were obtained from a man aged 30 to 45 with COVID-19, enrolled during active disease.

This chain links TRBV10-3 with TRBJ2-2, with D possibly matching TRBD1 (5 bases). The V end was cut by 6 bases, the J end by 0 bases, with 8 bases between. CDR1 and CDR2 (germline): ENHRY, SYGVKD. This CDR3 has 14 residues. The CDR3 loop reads CAIRETANTGELFF. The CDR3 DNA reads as TGTGCCATCAGAGAGACAGCGAACACCGGGGAGCTGTTTTTT.

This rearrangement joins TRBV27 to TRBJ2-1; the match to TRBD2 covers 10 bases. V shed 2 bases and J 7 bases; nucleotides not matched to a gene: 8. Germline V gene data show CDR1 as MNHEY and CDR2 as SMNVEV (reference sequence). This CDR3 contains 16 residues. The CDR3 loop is CASSLLLAGAWNEQFF. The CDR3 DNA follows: TGTGCCAGCAGTTTACTGCTAGCGGGAGCATGGAATGAGCAGTTCTTC.

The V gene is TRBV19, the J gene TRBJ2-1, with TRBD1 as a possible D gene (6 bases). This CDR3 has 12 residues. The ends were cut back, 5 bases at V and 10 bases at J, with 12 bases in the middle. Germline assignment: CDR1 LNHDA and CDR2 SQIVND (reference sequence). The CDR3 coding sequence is TGTGCCAGTAGTTCTACAGGGTGGGAGCAGTTCTTC. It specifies CASSSTGWEQFF.

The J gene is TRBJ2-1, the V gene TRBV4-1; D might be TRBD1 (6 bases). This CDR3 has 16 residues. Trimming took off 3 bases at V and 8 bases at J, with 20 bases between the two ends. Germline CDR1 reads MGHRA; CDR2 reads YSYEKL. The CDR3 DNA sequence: TGCGCCAGCAGCCAGGGCCTTGGACAGCCGGCGTATGAGCAGTTCTTC. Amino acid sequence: CASSQGLGQPAYEQFF.

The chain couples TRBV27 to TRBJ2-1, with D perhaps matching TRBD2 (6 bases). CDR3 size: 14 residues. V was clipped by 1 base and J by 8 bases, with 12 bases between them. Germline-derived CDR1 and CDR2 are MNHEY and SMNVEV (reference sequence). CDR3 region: CASSLYGSFDEQFF. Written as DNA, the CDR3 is TGTGCCAGCAGTTTATACGGGAGCTTCGATGAGCAGTTCTTC.

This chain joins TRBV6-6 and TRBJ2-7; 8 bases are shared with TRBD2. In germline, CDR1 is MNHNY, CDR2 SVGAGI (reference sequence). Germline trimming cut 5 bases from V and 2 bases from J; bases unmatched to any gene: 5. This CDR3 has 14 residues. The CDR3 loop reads CASSHSGRPYEQYF. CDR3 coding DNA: TGTGCCAGCAGTCACAGCGGGAGACCCTACGAGCAGTACTTC.

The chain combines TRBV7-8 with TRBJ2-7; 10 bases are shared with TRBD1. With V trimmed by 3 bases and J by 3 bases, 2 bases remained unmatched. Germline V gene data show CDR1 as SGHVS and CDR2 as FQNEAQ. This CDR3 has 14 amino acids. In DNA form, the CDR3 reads TGTGCCAGCAGCTTGGGGACAGGGGTCTACGAGCAGTACTTC. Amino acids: CASSLGTGVYEQYF.

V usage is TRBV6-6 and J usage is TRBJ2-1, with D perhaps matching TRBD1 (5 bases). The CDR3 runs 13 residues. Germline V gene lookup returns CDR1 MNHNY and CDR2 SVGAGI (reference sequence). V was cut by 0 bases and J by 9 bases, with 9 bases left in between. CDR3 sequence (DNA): TGTGCCAGCAGTTACTCCAGGGTGGTTGAGCAGTTCTTC. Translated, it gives CASSYSRVVEQFF.

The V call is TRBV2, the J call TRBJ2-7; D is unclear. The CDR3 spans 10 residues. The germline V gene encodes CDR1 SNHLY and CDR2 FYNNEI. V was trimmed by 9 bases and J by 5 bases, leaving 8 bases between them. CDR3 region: CASTVDEQYF. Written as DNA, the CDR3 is TGTGCCAGTACTGTAGACGAGCAGTACTTC.

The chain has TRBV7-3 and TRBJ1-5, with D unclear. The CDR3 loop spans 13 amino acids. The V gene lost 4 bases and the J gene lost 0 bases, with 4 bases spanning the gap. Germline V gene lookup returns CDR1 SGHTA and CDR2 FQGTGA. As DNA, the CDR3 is TGTGCCAGCAGCTCCCATAGCAATCAGCCCCAGCATTTT. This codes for CASSSHSNQPQHF. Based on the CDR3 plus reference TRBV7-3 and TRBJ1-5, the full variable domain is GAGVSQTPSNKVTEKGKYVELRCDPISGHTALYWYRQSLGQGPEFLIYFQGTGAADDSGLPNDRFFAVRPEGSVSTLKIQRTERGDSAVYLCASSSHSNQPQHFGDGTRLSIL.

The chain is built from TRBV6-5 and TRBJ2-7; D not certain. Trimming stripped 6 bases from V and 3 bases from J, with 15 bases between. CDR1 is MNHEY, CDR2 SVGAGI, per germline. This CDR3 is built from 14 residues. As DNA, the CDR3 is TGTGCCAGCAGCTCCGGGTCCCTCCTCTACGAGCAGTACTTC. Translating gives CASSSGSLLYEQYF.

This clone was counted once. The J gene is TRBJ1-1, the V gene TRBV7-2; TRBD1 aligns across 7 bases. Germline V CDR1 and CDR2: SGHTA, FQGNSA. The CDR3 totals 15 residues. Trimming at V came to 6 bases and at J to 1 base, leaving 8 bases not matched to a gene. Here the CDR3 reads CASRWNTGANTEAFF. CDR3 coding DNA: TGTGCCAGCAGATGGAATACAGGGGCGAACACTGAAGCTTTCTTT.

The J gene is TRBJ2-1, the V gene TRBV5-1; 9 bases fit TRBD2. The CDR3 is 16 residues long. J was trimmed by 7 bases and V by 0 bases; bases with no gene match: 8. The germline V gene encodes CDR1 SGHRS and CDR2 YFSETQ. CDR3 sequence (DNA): TGCGCCAGCAGCTTGGGTACTAGCGGGCTGGGGAATGAGCAGTTCTTC. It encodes CASSLGTSGLGNEQFF.

The CDR3: CASSQDPGESWGYTF. The CDR3 coding sequence is TGCGCCAGCAGCCAAGACCCAGGGGAGAGTTGGGGCTACACCTTC. This rearrangement joins TRBV4-1 to TRBJ1-2; D is perhaps TRBD1 (6 bases). Trimming took 0 bases from V and 8 from J, leaving 16 bases between them. The germline V gene has CDR1 MGHRA and CDR2 YSYEKL. The CDR3 sequence is 15 residues long.